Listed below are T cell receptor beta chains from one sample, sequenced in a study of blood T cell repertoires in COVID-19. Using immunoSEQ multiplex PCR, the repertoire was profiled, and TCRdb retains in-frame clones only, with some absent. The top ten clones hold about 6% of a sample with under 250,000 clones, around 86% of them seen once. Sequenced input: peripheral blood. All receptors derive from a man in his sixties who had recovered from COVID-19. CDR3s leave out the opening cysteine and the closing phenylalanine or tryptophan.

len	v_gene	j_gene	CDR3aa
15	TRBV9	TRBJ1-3	ASSVEGTGGSGNTIY
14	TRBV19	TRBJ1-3	ASSISDRVSGNTIY
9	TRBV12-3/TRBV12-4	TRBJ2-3	ASSLRDTQY
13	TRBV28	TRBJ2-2	ASSSGGTNTGELF
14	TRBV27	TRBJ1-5	ASSFGGHPRNQPQH
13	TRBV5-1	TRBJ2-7	ASSLDVAVSYEQY
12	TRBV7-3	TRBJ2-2	ASSLTGGTRELF
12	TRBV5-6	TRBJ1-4	ASSKRQLNEKLF
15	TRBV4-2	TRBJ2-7	ASSPQVGVAGGYEQY
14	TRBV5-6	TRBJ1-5	ASSLWGQGISQPQH
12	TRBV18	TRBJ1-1	ASSPVREGTEAF
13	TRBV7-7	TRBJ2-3	ASSQNTGGQDTQY
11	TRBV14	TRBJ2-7	ASSPLLGGEQY
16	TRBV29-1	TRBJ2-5	SVKNRDRGGLYQETQY
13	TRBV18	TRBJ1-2	ASSLGQGETYGYT
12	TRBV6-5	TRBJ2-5	ASSYSSWWETQY
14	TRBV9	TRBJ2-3	ASSVTSGFSTDTQY
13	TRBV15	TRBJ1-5	ATSRDLTGKQPQH
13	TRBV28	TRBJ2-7	ASSPGTGFTYEQY
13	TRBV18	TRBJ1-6	ASSLTGDNNSPLH
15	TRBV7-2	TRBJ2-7	ASSLAQLAGGPGKQY
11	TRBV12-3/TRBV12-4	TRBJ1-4	ASRGQGSEKLF
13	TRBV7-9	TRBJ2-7	ASSPPGSGGSEQY
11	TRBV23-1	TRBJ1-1	ASNRGRDTEAF
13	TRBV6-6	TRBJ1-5	ASSYQGNSNQPQH
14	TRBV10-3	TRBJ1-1	AISELGQGARTEAF
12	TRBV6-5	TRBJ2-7	ATRRQGVFYEQY
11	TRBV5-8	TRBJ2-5	ASRRDRVETQY
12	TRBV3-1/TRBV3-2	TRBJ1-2	ASSQGGQSYGYT
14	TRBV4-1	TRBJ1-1	ASSQGPQQAGTEAF
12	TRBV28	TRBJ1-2	ASSLRGRGYGYT
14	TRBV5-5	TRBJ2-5	ASSLRLANNQETQY
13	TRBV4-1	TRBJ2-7	ASSQVPHGESEQY
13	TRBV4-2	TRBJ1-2	ASSPQGSGVYGYT
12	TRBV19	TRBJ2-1	ASVRLAGGSEQF
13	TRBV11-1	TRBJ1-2	ASSNIRDRVNGYT
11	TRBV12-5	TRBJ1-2	ASGLPGGVGYT
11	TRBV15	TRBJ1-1	ATSKKQDTEAF
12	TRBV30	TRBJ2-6	AWQATGGANVLT
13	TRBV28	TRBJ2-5	ASSLGLAGAETQY
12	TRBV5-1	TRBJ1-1	ASSLDRVNTEAF
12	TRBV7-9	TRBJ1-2	ASSPRAYSGGYT
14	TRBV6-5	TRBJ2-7	ASRYSGTGVGYEQY
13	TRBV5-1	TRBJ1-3	ASSLGRGTGNTIY
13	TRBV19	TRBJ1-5	ASSTPGQVNQPQH
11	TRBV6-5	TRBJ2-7	ASVSGGLYEQY
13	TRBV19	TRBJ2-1	ASSAIAGGRNEQF